This TCR beta chain comes out of a study of T cell repertoires in cytomegalovirus infection. Study at large: Indicated by public TCR beta signatures were CMV infection and matching HLA type.

TCRdb used MiXCR to reprocess the reads, holding one entry per CDR3 protein. The sample has just under 550,000 distinct CDR3 sequences, 26% seen once. Study findings and constraints: Public TCR beta family frequency separated CMV-and-HLA carriers, including in an independent cohort. Ex vivo responses were dominated by HLA-C-restricted CMV-specific TCR beta clonotypes.

This clonotype has a handful of counts. What it binds is unknown. This sequence originates from a human donor in good health (CMV status not recorded). Some clones in this sample may be carry-over from other donors' samples. What was sequenced was PBMCs.

The CDR3 DNA sequence: TGTGCCAGCAGCGTAGGGACTAGCGGGTACACCGGGGAGCTGTTTTTT. Encoded protein: CASSVGTSGYTGELFF. The J gene is TRBJ2-2, the V gene TRBV9; 11 positions agree with TRBD2. The V segment lost 0 bases and the J segment 3 bases; nucleotides outside the gene matches: 1. CDR1 and CDR2 (germline): SGDLS, YYNGEE. This CDR3 has 16 residues.